The 32 T cell receptor beta chains below were found in one sample sequenced in a study of T cell responses to AZD1222 COVID-19 vaccine. Using immunoSEQ multiplex PCR, the repertoire was profiled, and TCRdb retains in-frame clones only, with some absent. Of fewer than 100,000 clones in the sample, around nine tenths were seen once. Sequences were derived from peripheral blood, sampled on day 0 of AZD1222 vaccination. Every receptor here comes from an adult in good health.

By share, this clone ranks as medium-sized. The chain couples TRBV7-9 to TRBJ1-1, with D uncertain. Trimming left V 8 bases short and J 1 base short, with 17 bases between. The germline V gene has CDR1 SEHNR and CDR2 FQNEAQ (reference sequence). This CDR3 comprises 15 residues. Here the CDR3 reads CASSPWRQENTEAFF. In DNA, the CDR3 is TGTGCCAGCTCTCCCTGGCGGCAGGAGAACACTGAAGCTTTCTTT.

V gene TRBV12-3 or TRBV12-4 combines with J gene TRBJ2-7; D might be TRBD2 (5 bases). Trimming removed 2 bases from V and 7 bases from J, with 6 bases in between. The CDR3 has 11 residues. CDR3 in DNA: TGTGCCAGCAGTTTACGAGGGGAGCAGTACTTC. Protein sequence: CASSLRGEQYF.

V usage is TRBV10-2 and J usage is TRBJ1-5; D unresolved. This CDR3 has 12 residues. Germline V gene data show CDR1 as WSHSY and CDR2 as SAAADI. Trimming pared 3 bases from V and 1 base from J, leaving 1 base between. The CDR3 DNA follows: TGCGCCAGCAGTGACAGCAATCAGCCCCAGCATTTT. Translation gives CASSDSNQPQHF.

The J gene is TRBJ2-2, the V gene TRBV18; no firm D call. CDR1 is KGHSH, CDR2 LQKENI, per germline. V was shortened by 2 bases and J by 1 base, with 8 bases between the two germline ends. The CDR3 spans 15 residues. CDR3 sequence (DNA): TGTGCCAGCTCACCAAGCGCCCAGAACACCGGGGAGCTGTTTTTT. It codes for CASSPSAQNTGELFF.

V is TRBV19 and J is TRBJ1-1; D is unresolved. V dropped 7 bases and J dropped 5 bases, with 20 bases sitting between them. The CDR3 loop spans 15 amino acids. CDR1 and CDR2 from the germline V gene are LNHDA and SQIVND (reference sequence). DNA for the CDR3: TGTGCCAGTACCTCCGTCAGCAACCGAGGGACTGAAGCTTTCTTT. Translated, it gives CASTSVSNRGTEAFF.

The sample holds a few counts of this clone. The chain uses TRBV28 and TRBJ1-3; D may be TRBD1 (5 bases). Between the trimmed V and J ends, which lost 3 bases and 0 bases, there was a span of 15 bases. The CDR3 covers 17 residues. CDR1 MDHEN and CDR2 SYDVKM come from the germline V gene. For the CDR3, the DNA is TGTGCCAGCAGTTTGTCCACCGGGGGATCCTCTGGAAACACCATATATTTT. Its translation: CASSLSTGGSSGNTIYF. Supplemented by reference TRBV28 and TRBJ1-3, the full variable domain reads DVKVTQSSRYLVKRTGEKVFLECVQDMDHENMFWYRQDPGLGLRLIYFSYDVKMKEKGDIPEGYSVSREKKERFSLILESASTNQTSMYLCASSLSTGGSSGNTIYFGEGSWLTVV.

The chain links TRBV5-1 to TRBJ2-3; D gene uncertain. The ends were cut back, 3 bases at V and 0 bases at J, with 11 bases in the middle. CDR1 and CDR2 from the germline V gene are SGHRS and YFSETQ. CDR3 length: 15 amino acids. The CDR3 protein is CASSSRLTSTDTQYF. For the CDR3, the DNA is TGCGCCAGCAGCTCTAGACTTACTAGCACAGATACGCAGTATTTT.

This chain connects TRBV3-1 (or the pseudogene TRBV3-2) to TRBJ2-7, with 11 bases lining up with TRBD2. The ends lost 4 bases at V and 3 bases at J; junction bases unmatched: 2. Germline CDR1 LGHDT, CDR2 YNNKEL (reference sequence). The CDR3 sequence is 14 residues long. The CDR3 loop is CASSRTSGGYEQYF. Written as DNA, the CDR3 is TGTGCCAGCAGCCGTACTAGCGGGGGCTACGAGCAGTACTTC.

The chain combines TRBV28 with TRBJ1-2, with 9 bases matching TRBD1. The CDR3 is made up of 15 amino acids. Germline V lookup: CDR1 MDHEN, CDR2 SYDVKM. The ends lost 9 bases at V and 0 bases at J; junction bases unmatched: 8. The CDR3, as DNA: TGTGCCAGTTTAGGACAGGGGTCGCCTAACTATGGCTACACCTTC. Protein product: CASLGQGSPNYGYTF.

The chain uses TRBV6-5 and TRBJ2-5; 9 bases fit TRBD1. Germline V lookup: CDR1 MNHEY, CDR2 SVGAGI. The CDR3 is 14 amino acids. V dropped 10 bases and J dropped 2; count of bases not matched to a gene: 8. The CDR3 nucleotides read TGTGCCACCCTCAACAGGGGGCGACAAGAGACCCAGTACTTC. Translation: CATLNRGRQETQYF.

The V gene is TRBV7-2, the J gene TRBJ2-5; D is ambiguous. This CDR3 region has 12 residues. The germline gives CDR1 SGHTA, CDR2 FQGNSA. Trimming removed 7 bases from V and 4 bases from J, with 10 bases in between. The CDR3 coding sequence is TGTGCCAGCACTCCATTAGGAGAGACCCAGTACTTC. It encodes CASTPLGETQYF.

The chain is built from TRBV6-1 and TRBJ2-7, with TRBD2 matching 9 bases. Germline V gene data show CDR1 as MNHNS and CDR2 as SASEGT. This CDR3 contains 16 residues. The junction had 7 bases not matched to a gene; V was cut back by 0 bases and J by 4 bases. CDR3 DNA: TGTGCCAGCAGTGAAGCGCTTCCGCGGGAGGGGTACGAGCAGTACTTC. Its protein product is CASSEALPREGYEQYF.

In this sample, this clone turned up once. The rearrangement links TRBV7-9 to TRBJ1-6, with D uncertain. This CDR3 region has 13 residues. Deletions cut 2 bases from V and 10 bases from J, with 9 bases between. Germline loops: CDR1 SEHNR, CDR2 FQNEAQ (reference sequence). CDR3 region: CASSLNLESPLHF. DNA of the CDR3: TGTGCCAGCAGCTTAAATTTGGAGTCACCCCTCCACTTT.

The rearrangement links TRBV7-9 to TRBJ2-1; maybe TRBD2 (7 bases). The germline V and J ends were trimmed by 2 bases and 0 bases, with 17 bases remaining between them. This CDR3 comprises 18 residues. Germline V gene sequence: CDR1 SEHNR, CDR2 FQNEAQ (reference sequence). Here the CDR3 DNA reads TGTGCCAGCAGCTTAAGGGGGGGCTCCTCCAGCTCCTACAATGAGCAGTTCTTC. Translation: CASSLRGGSSSSYNEQFF.

This clone has more than one count but fewer than ten. The identical CDR3 is also encoded by other nucleotide sequences in the sample. J is TRBJ1-1 and V is TRBV19; 10 nucleotides agree with TRBD1. J gave up 2 bases and V 11 bases, and 5 bases lay outside the gene matches. Germline CDR1 LNHDA, CDR2 SQIVND (reference sequence). The CDR3 is made up of 13 amino acids. The CDR3: CASRDRGNTEAFF. CDR3 DNA: TGTGCCTCCCGGGACAGGGGCAACACTGAAGCTTTCTTT.

In its sample, this clone was seen once. This chain links TRBV18 with TRBJ2-2; D is tentatively TRBD1 or TRBD2 (5 bases each). Germline CDR1 KGHSH, CDR2 LQKENI. V shed 3 bases and J shed 3 bases, with 11 bases lying between them. The CDR3 extends over 15 amino acids. The CDR3 reads CASSPNRGDTGELFF. CDR3 DNA: TGTGCCAGCTCACCGAACAGAGGGGACACCGGGGAGCTGTTTTTT.

The rearrangement uses TRBV4-3 and TRBJ2-2; 12 positions agree with TRBD2. Unmatched junction bases numbered 7, after V lost 4 bases and J lost 4 bases. CDR3 length: 17 amino acids. Germline assignment: CDR1 LGHNA and CDR2 YSLEER. The CDR3 bases are TGCGCCAGCAGCCGAAACCTAGCGGGAGGGCCCACCGGGGAGCTGTTTTTT. It translates to CASSRNLAGGPTGELFF.

The J gene is TRBJ1-2, the V gene TRBV6-6; unclear D gene. Germline V lookup: CDR1 MNHNY, CDR2 SVGAGI (reference sequence). Trimming took off 6 bases at V and 10 bases at J, with 18 bases between the two ends. This CDR3 region has 13 residues. The CDR3 protein is CASRIALRGNYTF. As DNA, the CDR3 is TGTGCCAGCAGGATCGCCCTCCGCGGGAACTACACCTTC.

This clone has a single count. The chain carries TRBV4-3 and TRBJ1-5, with D tentatively TRBD1 (5 bases). CDR3 size: 15 residues. The germline V gene has CDR1 LGHNA and CDR2 YSLEER. The V end lost 0 bases, the J end lost 4 bases, and 10 bases lay between the germline ends. The CDR3 region is CASSQDREKNQPQHF. The CDR3 coding sequence is TGCGCCAGCAGCCAAGACAGGGAAAAAAATCAGCCCCAGCATTTT.

The chain recombines TRBV27 with TRBJ1-2; TRBD1 matches 7 bases. This CDR3 contains 14 residues. The germline V gene encodes CDR1 MNHEY and CDR2 SMNVEV (reference sequence). The junction had 8 bases not matched to a gene; V was cut back by 3 bases and J by 7 bases. The chain's CDR3 is CASSFSLGTVGYTF. In nucleotides, the CDR3 is TGTGCCAGCAGTTTCTCCCTCGGGACAGTTGGCTACACCTTC.

The chain combines TRBV15 with TRBJ2-7, with unresolved D. CDR1 LNHNV and CDR2 YYDKDF come from the germline V gene (reference sequence). The CDR3 length is 13 residues. V was pared by 5 bases and J by 3 bases, with 11 bases between. This CDR3 is CATSARPFYEQYF. The CDR3 DNA reads TGTGCCACCAGCGCTAGACCTTTCTACGAGCAGTACTTC.

The chain is built from TRBV27 and TRBJ2-7; 8 nucleotides match TRBD1. V trimming: 2 bases; J trimming: 2 bases; junction bases outside the gene matches: 2. CDR1 is MNHEY, CDR2 SMNVEV, per germline (reference sequence). The CDR3 length is 14 residues. CDR3 bases: TGTGCCAGCAGTTTAGGACAGGGAGCCTACGAGCAGTACTTC. Protein sequence: CASSLGQGAYEQYF.

The chain is built from TRBV5-6 and TRBJ1-5; no definite D call. V was cut by 3 bases and J by 2 bases, with 15 bases left in between. The length of the CDR3 is 16 residues. From germline, CDR1 is SGHDT and CDR2 YYEEEE. CDR3 amino acids: CASSSNLERRNQPQHF. Here the CDR3 DNA reads TGTGCCAGCAGCTCCAACCTAGAAAGGCGCAATCAGCCCCAGCATTTT.

V gene TRBV6-5 combines with J gene TRBJ1-2, with 8 positions matching TRBD1. This CDR3 is built from 11 residues. Germline V gene lookup returns CDR1 MNHEY and CDR2 SVGAGI. Written as DNA, the CDR3 is TGTGCATCCGCAGGGGGCCTTGGCTACACCTTC. Amino acids: CASAGGLGYTF.

This sequence joins TRBV12-5 and TRBJ2-5; no firm D call. Germline V gives CDR1 LGHNT, CDR2 FRNRAP. The CDR3 extends over 11 amino acids. Trimming pared 4 bases from V and 2 bases from J, leaving 2 bases between. CDR3 nucleotides: TGTGCTAGTGGTTCGCAAGAGACCCAGTACTTC. This translates into CASGSQETQYF.

This chain connects TRBV6-2 or TRBV6-3 to TRBJ2-3; 8 nucleotides align to TRBD2. V was pared by 2 bases and J by 2 bases, with 3 bases of the junction left unmatched. The CDR3 covers 15 residues. The V gene's germline CDR1 is MNHEY and CDR2 SVGEGT. CDR3: CASSYLAGATDTQYF. The CDR3 nucleotides read TGTGCCAGCAGTTACCTAGCGGGCGCCACAGATACGCAGTATTTT.

This chain joins TRBV5-1 and TRBJ2-5, with 8 positions matching TRBD2. CDR3 length: 14 residues. J was trimmed by 4 bases and V by 4 bases; bases with no gene match: 6. The germline gives CDR1 SGHRS, CDR2 YFSETQ. CDR3 coding DNA: TGCGCCAGCAGCGATAGCGGGACGCTAGAGACCCAGTACTTC. Its protein is CASSDSGTLETQYF. The variable domain in full, with the rest retrieved from reference TRBV5-1 and TRBJ2-5, is KAGVTQTPRYLIKTRGQQVTLSCSPISGHRSVSWYQQTPGQGLQFLFEYFSETQRNKGNFPGRFSGRQFSNSRSEMNVSTLELGDSALYLCASSDSGTLETQYFGPGTRLLVL.

The V call is TRBV15, the J call TRBJ1-3; 9 nucleotides line up with TRBD1. Per the germline V gene, CDR1 is LNHNV and CDR2 is YYDKDF (reference sequence). After removal of 7 bases from V and 0 bases from J, the junction contained 4 bases not matched to a gene. The length of the CDR3 is 15 residues. CDR3 in DNA: TGTGCCACCACCCCACAGGGGGCCTCTGGAAACACCATATATTTT. Its translation is CATTPQGASGNTIYF.

V and J are TRBV28 and TRBJ2-7, with a weak D call TRBD2 (5 bases). There are 15 residues in the CDR3. Germline V lookup: CDR1 MDHEN, CDR2 SYDVKM. V was shortened by 3 bases and J by 2 bases, with 14 bases between the two germline ends. DNA for the CDR3: TGTGCCAGCAGTTTCTCGGACGGGAAGGCCTACGAGCAGTACTTC. Translated: CASSFSDGKAYEQYF.

CDR3 nucleotide sequence: TGTGCCAGCAGCACAGGGTTTAGGTATGGCTACACCTTC. Residues: CASSTGFRYGYTF. V usage is TRBV28 and J usage is TRBJ1-2; the D gene is possibly TRBD1 (6 bases). V shed 6 bases and J shed 5 bases, with 13 bases lying between them. CDR1 and CDR2 (germline): MDHEN, SYDVKM. CDR3 length equals 13 residues.

The V and J genes are TRBV4-2 and TRBJ2-7; the D gene is possibly TRBD2 (7 bases). Deletions cut 0 bases from V and 2 bases from J, with 14 bases between. CDR3 length: 16 amino acids. CDR1 and CDR2 from the germline V gene are LGHNA and YNFKEQ. The DNA for the CDR3 is TGTGCCAGCAGCCAAGATTTCACGGGGGGCACCTACGAGCAGTACTTC. As protein: CASSQDFTGGTYEQYF.

The chain links TRBV7-2 to TRBJ2-1; 7 bases are a match to TRBD2. The CDR3 is made up of 15 amino acids. In germline, CDR1 is SGHTA, CDR2 FQGNSA. V shed 8 bases, J shed 7 bases, and the junction held 14 bases outside the gene matches. The CDR3 DNA reads TGTGCCAGCTCCCCCCGGACTAGTGGTCGGAATGAGCAGTTCTTC. Protein product: CASSPRTSGRNEQFF.